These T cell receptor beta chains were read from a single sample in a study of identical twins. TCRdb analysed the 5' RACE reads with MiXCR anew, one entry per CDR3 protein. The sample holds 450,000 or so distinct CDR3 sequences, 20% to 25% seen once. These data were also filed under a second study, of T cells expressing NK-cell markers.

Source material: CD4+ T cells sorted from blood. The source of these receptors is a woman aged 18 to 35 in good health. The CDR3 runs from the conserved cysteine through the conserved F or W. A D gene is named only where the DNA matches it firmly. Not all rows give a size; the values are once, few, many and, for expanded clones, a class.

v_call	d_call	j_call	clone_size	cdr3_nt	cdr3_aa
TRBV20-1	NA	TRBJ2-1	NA	TGCAGTGCTAGAGTTTTGATTTCGAGTGAGCAGTTCTTC	CSARVLISSEQFF
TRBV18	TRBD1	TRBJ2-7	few	TGTGCCAGCTCACAATCGACAGGGGGCTACGAGCAGTACTTC	CASSQSTGGYEQYF
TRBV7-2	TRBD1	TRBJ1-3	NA	TGTGCCAGCAGCTTAGTGTGGACAGGCGTAGGAAACACCATATATTTT	CASSLVWTGVGNTIYF
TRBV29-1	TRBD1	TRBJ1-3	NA	TGCAGCGTCGCAACCTCGACAGGGGGAAACACCATATATTTT	CSVATSTGGNTIYF
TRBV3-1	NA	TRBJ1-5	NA	TGTGCCAGCAGCCAAGGTCTGGAGAATCAGCCCCAGCATTTT	CASSQGLENQPQHF
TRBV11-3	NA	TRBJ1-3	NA	TGTGCCAGCAGCTTATTCTCGAACTCTGGAAACACCATATATTTT	CASSLFSNSGNTIYF
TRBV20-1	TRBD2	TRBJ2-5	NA	TGCAGTGCTAGAAAGCGGGGGGGTGAGACCCAGTACTTC	CSARKRGGETQYF
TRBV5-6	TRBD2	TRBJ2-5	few	TGTGCCAGCCGCCGGACTAGCGTTCAAGAGACCCAGTACTTC	CASRRTSVQETQYF
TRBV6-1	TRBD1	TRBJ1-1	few	TGTGCCAGCATCGACAGGGGCGCAAACACTGAAGCTTTCTTT	CASIDRGANTEAFF
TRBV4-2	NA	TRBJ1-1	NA	TGTGCCAGCAGCCAAGCGGGCAGAACGAACACTGAAGCTTTCTTT	CASSQAGRTNTEAFF
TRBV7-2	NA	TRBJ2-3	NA	TGTGCCAGCAGGGACCAGATGAGCACAGATACGCAGTATTTT	CASRDQMSTDTQYF
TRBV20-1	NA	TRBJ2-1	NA	TGCAGTGCTACGCCGGGACTTCGCAATGAGCAGTTCTTC	CSATPGLRNEQFF
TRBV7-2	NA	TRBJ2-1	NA	TGTGCCAGCAGCTTAGCCCAGGGAGAGAATAATGAGCAGTTCTTC	CASSLAQGENNEQFF